This T cell receptor beta chain was captured by sequencing in a study of cytomegalovirus exposure and HLA in healthy donors. The overall study: Researchers found that about 84% of over 350 genotyped donors fell within the Caucasian-associated ancestry cluster.

This PCR relied on a set of 60 Vbeta primers and 13 Jbeta primers. The table came from immunoSEQ multiplex PCR; TCRdb's copy has only in-frame clones and leaves some out. Of 120,000 to 150,000 clones in the sample, about two thirds were seen once. The donors were healthy bone marrow donors. Whereas donors were nominally healthy upon sampling, unrecorded immune exposures were probable. To note about this clone: Its specificity is unknown.

Study-level findings and limits: With high specificity and sensitivity, the classifier reportedly diagnosed cytomegalovirus status.

V was clipped by 4 bases and J by 3 bases, with 12 bases between them. This CDR3 region has 14 residues. Per germline, CDR1 SGHRS and CDR2 YFSETQ. The chain couples TRBV5-1 to TRBJ2-3; possible D gene TRBD2, 6 bases. This clonotype was sampled from a man aged 55 to 69 in good health and CMV-seronegative. The material sequenced was PBMCs. CDR3 in amino acids: CASSGGSSTDTQYF. The CDR3 DNA reads as TGCGCCAGCAGCGGGGGGTCCTCGACAGATACGCAGTATTTT.